A single sample gave rise to the 17 T cell receptor beta chains below, sequenced in a study of tumor-infiltrating lymphocytes in primary liver carcinoma. Germline DNA was extracted alongside blood RNA, which was obtained from unsorted whole blood. From about 490 ng of total RNA, TCR beta-specific cDNA was reverse-transcribed using a constant-region primer. A slightly modified ARM-PCR protocol with three nested multiplex PCR rounds produced these TCR beta libraries. TRBV1-TRBV30 forward and Cbeta reverse primers drove the first two roughly 10-cycle rounds. TCRdb used MiXCR to reprocess the multiplex PCR reads, holding one entry per CDR3 protein. The repertoire holds a few hundred thousand distinct CDR3 sequences, with roughly 60% as singletons. The sample taken for sequencing was peripheral blood. These receptors all come from a woman in her 30s with primary liver carcinoma and hepatitis B virus infection.

This clonotype was counted once. This rearrangement joins TRBV12-3 or TRBV12-4 to TRBJ2-2, with D tentatively TRBD2 (7 bases). The germline V and J ends were trimmed by 9 bases and 1 base, with 15 bases remaining between them. This CDR3 comprises 15 residues. CDR3 sequence: CASGRGEGNTGELFF. The CDR3 DNA sequence: TGTGCCAGTGGTAGGGGGGAGGGGAACACCGGGGAGCTGTTTTTT.

This chain connects TRBV6-1 to TRBJ1-6; D not resolved. The CDR3 is 16 amino acids. V was shortened by 3 bases and J by 4 bases, with 13 bases between the two germline ends. CDR1 is MNHNS and CDR2 is SASEGT in the germline V gene. Here the CDR3 reads CASSEVGGRYNSPLHF. In DNA, the CDR3 is TGTGCCAGCAGTGAGGTGGGAGGGAGATATAATTCACCCCTCCACTTT.

Of note for this clonotype: Relative to the germline gene, one junction end is altered; a read error may explain this. The V and J genes are TRBV6-5 and TRBJ2-6; D gene ambiguous. The V gene's germline CDR1 is MNHEY and CDR2 SVGAGI. The CDR3 has 13 amino acids. CDR3 loop: CVSTLVGANVLTF. The CDR3 DNA is TGTGTCAGCACATTGGTCGGGGCCAACGTCCTGACTTTC.

This clonotype was seen only a few times. The chain employs TRBV30 and TRBJ1-2, with D hard to call. V was shortened by 5 bases and J by 4 bases, with 8 bases between the two germline ends. The CDR3 is 11 residues long. Germline assignment: CDR1 GTSNPN and CDR2 SVGIG (reference sequence). The CDR3 nucleotides are TGTGCCTGGGGCTCAGGCTATGGCTACACCTTC. This codes for CAWGSGYGYTF.

This clonotype is a singleton in its sample. At one boundary the junction diverges from the germline segment, which might be a read error. The chain links TRBV12-3 or TRBV12-4 to TRBJ2-6; the D gene could be TRBD1 or TRBD2 (6 bases each). This CDR3 comprises 16 residues. The CDR3 protein is CASSLAGGSGADVLTF. The CDR3, as DNA: TGTGCCAGCAGTTTAGCGGGGGGCTCTGGGGCCGACGTCTTGACTTTC.

This clonotype was picked up a small number of times. The gene calls are TRBV6-1 and TRBJ2-7, with D perhaps matching TRBD2 (6 bases). Germline-derived CDR1 and CDR2 are MNHNS and SASEGT. Trimming took off 4 bases at V and 1 base at J, with 14 bases between the two ends. This CDR3 is 15 amino acids long. CDR3: CASSAGDVRSYEQYF. The CDR3 nucleotides read TGTGCCAGCAGTGCGGGGGACGTGAGGTCCTACGAGCAGTACTTC.

On this clonotype itself: This likely comes from a read error, as the CDR3 has no conserved phenylalanine or tryptophan at its end. V gene TRBV28 combines with J gene TRBJ1-1; D remains unclear. This CDR3 spans 13 amino acids. The germline gives CDR1 MDHEN, CDR2 SYDVKM. The CDR3, as DNA: TGTGCCAGCAGTTTAGTAGTGAACACTGGAGCTTTCTTA. Its translation: CASSLVVNTGAFL.

Note on this clonotype: A much larger clone lies a single base off, so this may be a read error. This chain connects TRBV4-2 to TRBJ2-7; D perhaps matches TRBD2 (5 bases). The CDR3 contains 13 residues. Germline V gene data show CDR1 as LGHNA and CDR2 as YNFKEQ. Here the CDR3 reads CASSPELVYEQCF. The CDR3 DNA sequence: TGTGCCAGCAGTCCCGAACTAGTCTACGAGCAGTGCTTC.

Of note for this clonotype: Since the CDR3 does not end with the conserved phenylalanine or tryptophan, this likely comes from a read error. The chain joins TRBV5-4 to TRBJ2-6; TRBD2 matches at 8 bases. Germline CDR1 SGHNT, CDR2 YYREEE (reference sequence). The V segment lost 4 bases and the J segment 0 bases; nucleotides outside the gene matches: 9. The CDR3 is made up of 18 amino acids. The CDR3 sequence is CASSRGAGANSGANVLTS. In DNA, the CDR3 is TGTGCCAGCAGCCGCGGAGCGGGAGCTAACTCTGGGGCCAACGTCCTGACTTCC.

J is TRBJ2-7 and V is TRBV28, with 8 nucleotides matching TRBD2. Germline assignment: CDR1 MDHEN and CDR2 SYDVKM. The CDR3 loop spans 14 amino acids. Trimming took 8 bases from V and 3 from J; bases not matched to a gene: 9. The CDR3: CASSGTRGLYEQYF. The CDR3 DNA reads TGTGCCAGCTCCGGGACTAGAGGACTCTACGAGCAGTACTTC.

Remarks on this clonotype: This CDR3 is missing its conserved last phenylalanine or tryptophan, likely due to a read error. The chain uses TRBV4-3 and TRBJ1-6; possible D gene TRBD1, 6 bases. Germline CDR1 is LGHNA and CDR2 is YSLEER. CDR3 length: 13 amino acids. Trimming removed 10 bases from V and 6 bases from J, with 13 bases in between. CDR3 sequence: CATGDTSNSPLHY. DNA for the CDR3: TGCGCCACCGGGGACACCAGTAATTCACCCCTCCACTAT.

A note on this clonotype: No conserved phenylalanine or tryptophan ends this CDR3, so it is likely a read error. V gene TRBV5-5 combines with J gene TRBJ2-1; D is possibly TRBD2 (5 bases). The germline CDR1 and CDR2 sequences are SGHKS and YYEKEE (reference sequence). This CDR3 has 13 amino acids. As DNA, the CDR3 is TGTGTCAGCAGCTTGGACTTCCACAATGAGCAGTTCCTC. This codes for CVSSLDFHNEQFL.

This clonotype was found many times. A junction end diverges from the germline sequence, so it may reflect a read error. The J gene is TRBJ1-2, the V gene TRBV11-3, with a possible D match to TRBD1 (6 bases). The germline gives CDR1 SGHNT, CDR2 YENEEA. The CDR3 sequence is 10 residues long. The CDR3 loop is CASRDQGINF. In DNA, the CDR3 is TGTGCCAGCAGAGATCAGGGGATCAACTTC.

This clonotype was counted once. One end of the junction is discordant with germline, which a read error may explain. V gene TRBV4-1 combines with J gene TRBJ2-1; the D gene is possibly TRBD1 (5 bases). The CDR3 runs 14 residues. Germline lookup yields CDR1 MGHRA and CDR2 YSYEKL. In DNA, the CDR3 is TGCGCCAGCAGCCGAATCCCACTGGACAATGAGGAGTTCTTT. This codes for CASSRIPLDNEEFF.

CDR3 sequence reads: CASSLGFYGYGYTF. CDR3 nucleotide sequence: TGTGCCAGCAGCCTCGGGTTCTACGGCTATGGCTACACCTTC. V is TRBV12-3 or TRBV12-4 and J is TRBJ1-2; no clear D gene. The CDR3 spans 14 residues. Trimming left V 6 bases short and J 4 bases short, with 15 bases between.

This clonotype has a count of ten or more. The chain couples TRBV6-2 or TRBV6-3 to TRBJ1-2; D ambiguous. Germline V gives CDR1 MNHEY, CDR2 SVGEGT. The germline V and J ends were trimmed by 6 bases and 7 bases, with 15 bases remaining between them. The CDR3 extends over 13 amino acids. DNA for the CDR3: TGTGCCAGCAGGACCCAGGTTACACGTGGCTACACCTTC. Translation: CASRTQVTRGYTF.

This clonotype was seen many times. The CDR3 spells CASSLVGGGPNYGYTF. In nucleotides, the CDR3 is TGTGCCAGCAGTTTAGTCGGCGGAGGCCCTAACTATGGCTACACCTTC. The chain uses TRBV12-3 or TRBV12-4 and TRBJ1-2; D is undetermined. The CDR3 sequence is 16 residues long. V was pared by 1 base and J by 0 bases, with 12 bases between.